A selection of T cell receptor beta chains follows, all from one sample in a study of OX40 agonist ivuxolimab in advanced cancers. Sequenced by immunoSEQ multiplex PCR; TCRdb stores in-frame clones only, minus some. This sample has about 99,000 clones; around 96% occur once, and the top ten carry 2% to 2.5%. The sample in question was CD4+ or CD8+ T cells sorted from blood, obtained in a trial of the OX40 agonist ivuxolimab. Receptor source: an adult with an advanced solid tumor such as melanoma, head and neck, liver or kidney cancer. The CDR3 runs from the conserved cysteine through the conserved F or W. The order of the fields is J gene, V gene, clone size, CDR3 length, D gene, CDR3 DNA, CDR3 protein. D genes are given only for firm matches. Size tells how often a clone was seen (once, few, many) or the class of an expanded clone, and some rows leave it out.

j_call: TRBJ2-2
v_call: TRBV9
clone_size: -
cdr3_length: 14
d_call: TRBD1
cdr3_nt: TGTGCCAGCAGCGGGGACAGGGGCACCGGGGAGCTGTTTTTT
cdr3_aa: CASSGDRGTGELFF

j_call: TRBJ2-7
v_call: TRBV18
clone_size: -
cdr3_length: 15
d_call: TRBD1
cdr3_nt: TGTGCCAGCTCACTCGGACAGGGGGGGTCCTACGAGCAGTACTTC
cdr3_aa: CASSLGQGGSYEQYF

j_call: TRBJ2-2
v_call: TRBV6-1
clone_size: -
cdr3_length: 13
d_call: TRBD2
cdr3_nt: TGTGCCAGCAGAAGCCCCGGGACTAGCGGGGAGTTTTTT
cdr3_aa: CASRSPGTSGEFF

j_call: TRBJ2-7
v_call: TRBV13
clone_size: -
cdr3_length: 15
d_call: TRBD1
cdr3_nt: TGTGCCAGCAGTTCCCGGGACAGGGGGCTGTACGAGCAGTACTTC
cdr3_aa: CASSSRDRGLYEQYF

j_call: TRBJ2-3
v_call: TRBV25-1
clone_size: -
cdr3_length: 15
d_call: -
cdr3_nt: TGTGCCAGCAGTGACAGGGTCGACCTCACAGATACGCAGTATTTT
cdr3_aa: CASSDRVDLTDTQYF

j_call: TRBJ1-4
v_call: TRBV6-1
clone_size: -
cdr3_length: 13
d_call: -
cdr3_nt: TGTGCCGTTTCGGGTGATTTTAATGAAAAACTGTTTTTT
cdr3_aa: CAVSGDFNEKLFF

j_call: TRBJ1-2
v_call: TRBV27
clone_size: -
cdr3_length: 13
d_call: -
cdr3_nt: TGTGCCAGCAGTATCACAGGGAACTATGGCTACACCTTC
cdr3_aa: CASSITGNYGYTF

j_call: TRBJ2-1
v_call: TRBV27
clone_size: -
cdr3_length: 11
d_call: -
cdr3_nt: TGTGCCAGCAGTTTAGCAGGAGTGCAGTTCTTC
cdr3_aa: CASSLAGVQFF

j_call: TRBJ2-1
v_call: TRBV9
clone_size: -
cdr3_length: 14
d_call: TRBD2
cdr3_nt: TGTGCCAGCAGCGGGGCTAGCGGATACAATGAGCAGTTCTTC
cdr3_aa: CASSGASGYNEQFF

j_call: TRBJ2-5
v_call: TRBV11-1
clone_size: -
cdr3_length: 16
d_call: -
cdr3_nt: TGTGCCAGCAGCTCCATCAGGGAGACGCTACAAGAGACCCAGTACTTC
cdr3_aa: CASSSIRETLQETQYF

j_call: TRBJ1-2
v_call: TRBV27
clone_size: -
cdr3_length: 13
d_call: -
cdr3_nt: TGTGCCAGCAGTTCAGGGGCGGGCTATGGCTACACCTTC
cdr3_aa: CASSSGAGYGYTF

j_call: TRBJ2-1
v_call: TRBV18
clone_size: -
cdr3_length: 15
d_call: TRBD2
cdr3_nt: TGTGCCAGCTCACCACCTTTACTAGCGGGTTATGAGCAGTTCTTC
cdr3_aa: CASSPPLLAGYEQFF

j_call: TRBJ2-3
v_call: TRBV11-2
clone_size: -
cdr3_length: 14
d_call: -
cdr3_nt: TGTGCCAGCAGCTTAGGGAGCGGCGCAGATACGCAGTATTTT
cdr3_aa: CASSLGSGADTQYF

j_call: TRBJ2-4
v_call: TRBV12-5
clone_size: -
cdr3_length: 13
d_call: -
cdr3_nt: TGTGCTAGTGGTTCGTACAGGGAAAACATTCAGTACTTC
cdr3_aa: CASGSYRENIQYF

j_call: TRBJ2-5
v_call: TRBV5-1
clone_size: few
cdr3_length: 15
d_call: TRBD2
cdr3_nt: TGCGCCAGCAGCTTTACTAGCGGGGGGCAAGAGACCCAGTACTTC
cdr3_aa: CASSFTSGGQETQYF

j_call: TRBJ1-1
v_call: TRBV6-1
clone_size: -
cdr3_length: 13
d_call: -
cdr3_nt: TGTGCCAGCGCCCGGGGACGTGACACTGAAGCTTTCTTT
cdr3_aa: CASARGRDTEAFF

j_call: TRBJ1-2
v_call: TRBV4-1
clone_size: -
cdr3_length: 14
d_call: -
cdr3_nt: TGCGCCAGCAGCCAAGTTTCAGGGGACTATGGCTACACCTTC
cdr3_aa: CASSQVSGDYGYTF

j_call: TRBJ2-7
v_call: TRBV11-2
clone_size: -
cdr3_length: 16
d_call: TRBD2
cdr3_nt: TGTGCCAGCAGCTACAGAGCGGGGACCTACTCCTACGAGCAGTACTTC
cdr3_aa: CASSYRAGTYSYEQYF

j_call: TRBJ2-5
v_call: TRBV6-5
clone_size: -
cdr3_length: 12
d_call: -
cdr3_nt: TGTGCCAGCAGTTACTCCGGGGAGACCCAGTACTTC
cdr3_aa: CASSYSGETQYF

j_call: TRBJ1-6
v_call: TRBV28
clone_size: -
cdr3_length: 15
d_call: -
cdr3_nt: TGTGCCAGCAGTCCCGGACGAGGCTCCTATTCACCCCTCCACTTT
cdr3_aa: CASSPGRGSYSPLHF

j_call: TRBJ2-3
v_call: TRBV9
clone_size: -
cdr3_length: 14
d_call: -
cdr3_nt: TGTGCCAGCAGCGTAGTAGCGGACCAGGATACGCAGTATTTT
cdr3_aa: CASSVVADQDTQYF

j_call: TRBJ2-1
v_call: TRBV19
clone_size: -
cdr3_length: 16
d_call: TRBD2
cdr3_nt: TGTGCCAGTAGTATGAGCGGGACTAGCGTAAACAATGAGCAGTTCTTC
cdr3_aa: CASSMSGTSVNNEQFF

j_call: TRBJ2-7
v_call: TRBV5-1
clone_size: -
cdr3_length: 17
d_call: TRBD1
cdr3_nt: TGCGCCAGCAGCTTGGAAGGTCCGGGACAGGTAGGCAACGAGCAGTACTTC
cdr3_aa: CASSLEGPGQVGNEQYF

j_call: TRBJ1-4
v_call: TRBV28
clone_size: -
cdr3_length: 16
d_call: -
cdr3_nt: TGTGCCAGCAGTTCTTACGCAGGCAAAACTAATGAAAAACTGTTTTTT
cdr3_aa: CASSSYAGKTNEKLFF

j_call: TRBJ2-5
v_call: TRBV5-6
clone_size: -
cdr3_length: 16
d_call: TRBD2
cdr3_nt: TGTGCCAGCAGCTTGGACCTCGGGGGGGATGTGGAGACCCAGTACTTC
cdr3_aa: CASSLDLGGDVETQYF

j_call: TRBJ2-7
v_call: TRBV5-6
clone_size: -
cdr3_length: 16
d_call: TRBD1
cdr3_nt: TGTGCCAGCAGCTTGGCAGGGGGTACTTGGGTGGGCGAGCAGTACTTC
cdr3_aa: CASSLAGGTWVGEQYF

j_call: TRBJ2-7
v_call: TRBV5-5
clone_size: -
cdr3_length: 14
d_call: -
cdr3_nt: TGTGCCAGCAGCTTGTCGGATGGGGCCTACGAGCAGTACTTC
cdr3_aa: CASSLSDGAYEQYF

j_call: TRBJ2-1
v_call: TRBV7-3
clone_size: -
cdr3_length: 14
d_call: TRBD2
cdr3_nt: TGTGCCAGCAGCCCCCTGGGACTAAATCCTGAGCAGTTCTTC
cdr3_aa: CASSPLGLNPEQFF

j_call: TRBJ2-5
v_call: TRBV5-5
clone_size: -
cdr3_length: 13
d_call: -
cdr3_nt: TGTGCCAGCAGACAAGAAGGGGAAGAGACCCAGTACTTC
cdr3_aa: CASRQEGEETQYF

j_call: TRBJ1-3
v_call: TRBV5-1
clone_size: -
cdr3_length: 14
d_call: -
cdr3_nt: TGCGCCAGCAGCTTAGAAGGGCACGGAAACACCATATATTTT
cdr3_aa: CASSLEGHGNTIYF

j_call: TRBJ1-5
v_call: TRBV6-6
clone_size: -
cdr3_length: 15
d_call: TRBD1
cdr3_nt: TGTGCCAGCAGTTCGGGACAGGCTAGCAATCAGCCCCAGCATTTT
cdr3_aa: CASSSGQASNQPQHF

j_call: TRBJ2-1
v_call: TRBV19
clone_size: -
cdr3_length: 13
d_call: TRBD2
cdr3_nt: TGTGCCAGTAGCACTAGCGGCTACAATGAGCAGTTCTTC
cdr3_aa: CASSTSGYNEQFF

j_call: TRBJ2-1
v_call: TRBV4-1
clone_size: -
cdr3_length: 15
d_call: -
cdr3_nt: TGCGCCAGCAGCCCATTAAAGAGCTCCTACAATGAGCAGTTCTTC
cdr3_aa: CASSPLKSSYNEQFF

j_call: TRBJ1-4
v_call: TRBV25-1
clone_size: -
cdr3_length: 12
d_call: -
cdr3_nt: TGTGCCAGCGCAGAGGGGGGTCTTGAACTGTTTTTT
cdr3_aa: CASAEGGLELFF

j_call: TRBJ2-7
v_call: TRBV13
clone_size: -
cdr3_length: 16
d_call: TRBD2
cdr3_nt: TGTGCCAGCAGCTCTCCCCCTAGCGGGGGCAGGGGCGAGCAGTACTTC
cdr3_aa: CASSSPPSGGRGEQYF

j_call: TRBJ2-3
v_call: TRBV9
clone_size: -
cdr3_length: 15
d_call: TRBD2
cdr3_nt: TGTGCCAGCAGCGCGACTAGCGACCACACAGATACGCAGTATTTT
cdr3_aa: CASSATSDHTDTQYF

j_call: TRBJ2-2
v_call: TRBV27
clone_size: -
cdr3_length: 13
d_call: TRBD2
cdr3_nt: TGTGCCAGCAGTTGGGGACTAGCCGGGGAGCTGTTTTTT
cdr3_aa: CASSWGLAGELFF

j_call: TRBJ2-3
v_call: TRBV11-2
clone_size: once
cdr3_length: 13
d_call: -
cdr3_nt: TGTGCCAGCAGCTTAACCCTCTATGATACGCAGTATTTT
cdr3_aa: CASSLTLYDTQYF

j_call: TRBJ2-5
v_call: TRBV7-8
clone_size: -
cdr3_length: 14
d_call: -
cdr3_nt: TGTGCCAGCAGCGAAGACAGCTACCAAGAGACCCAGTACTTC
cdr3_aa: CASSEDSYQETQYF

j_call: TRBJ1-1
v_call: TRBV30
clone_size: -
cdr3_length: 13
d_call: -
cdr3_nt: TGTGCCTGGAGTGTACTGGGGAACACTGAAGCTTTCTTT
cdr3_aa: CAWSVLGNTEAFF